This T cell receptor (beta chain) derives from a study of blood T cell repertoires in COVID-19. Study at large: Some COVID-19 samples were acute and others convalescent; all came from the United States, Italy and Spain. T cells, B-cell-depleted T cells, or PBMCs provided the cDNA or gDNA that served as material.

Trimming removed 0 bases at V and 9 bases at J, with 18 bases between. Germline values: CDR1 LNHDA, CDR2 SQIVND (reference sequence). The CDR3 covers 16 residues. Per the study methods: Nucleated cell counts were estimated from reference gene primer amplification. This table comes from immunoSEQ multiplex PCR, and its TCRdb copy is limited to in-frame clones, with some not included. The V and J calls and clone size come from that table; D and trimming were worked out from the DNA. This table holds about 170,000 clones, roughly 84% found once. This chain joins TRBV19 and TRBJ1-5, with a tentative D call TRBD1 (5 bases). The sample taken for sequencing was peripheral blood. This sequence originates from a man between 65 and 85 years old with active or convalescent COVID-19. The CDR3 DNA reads TGTGCCAGTAGTATAGAGACGGGGGGAATGGCGCGGCCCCAGCATTTT. It specifies CASSIETGGMARPQHF.